Following are 24 T cell receptor beta chains from one sample sequenced in a study of T-cell reconstitution after alpha-beta-depleted transplantation in children. Unique molecular identifiers featured in how the TCRbeta library was prepared. TCRdb reprocessed the PCR reads via MiXCR and lists one record per CDR3 protein. The table includes hundreds of thousands of distinct CDR3 sequences, approximately 12% detected once. Material: PBMCs, mostly from graft donor cells, obtained 360 days after TCRalphabeta/CD19-depleted stem cell transplant. The receptors here all came from a male patient between 10 and 17 years old who had a stem cell transplant for acute myeloid leukemia, so the T cells may come from the graft donor.

The V gene is TRBV20-1, the J gene TRBJ2-4; TRBD2 is a possible D gene (6 bases). The germline V gene has CDR1 DFQATT and CDR2 SNEGSKA (reference sequence). The V end lost 4 bases, the J end lost 11 bases, and 21 bases lay between the germline ends. The CDR3 covers 14 residues. The DNA of the CDR3 is TGCAGTGCTATTCTGGATAGCGGCCTTGGGGTTCAGTACTTC. It is translated as CSAILDSGLGVQYF.

The table lists this clonotype with a few counts. This sequence joins TRBV19 and TRBJ2-2; 11 bases match TRBD2. V was clipped by 7 bases and J by 5 bases; unmatched bases: 6. The CDR3 is made up of 15 amino acids. Germline lookup yields CDR1 LNHDA and CDR2 SQIVND (reference sequence). The CDR3 nucleotides read TGTGCCAGTACCGGTAGCGGGAGGGCAACCGGGGAGCTGTTTTTT. Its translation: CASTGSGRATGELFF.

This clonotype was detected ten times or more. The gene calls are TRBV27 and TRBJ1-2; 9 bases line up with TRBD1. The germline gives CDR1 MNHEY, CDR2 SMNVEV (reference sequence). The V segment lost 5 bases and the J segment 8 bases; nucleotides outside the gene matches: 6. The CDR3 consists of 13 residues. The CDR3 region is CASSVQGAGGYTF. The CDR3 bases are TGTGCCAGCAGTGTACAGGGGGCGGGAGGCTACACCTTC.

This clonotype was detected a few times. In nucleotides, the CDR3 is TGTGCCAGCACCTCGAGGGACGGGAAAGCGCTTGGGGCCAACGTCCTGACTTTC. It codes for CASTSRDGKALGANVLTF. This rearrangement joins TRBV27 to TRBJ2-6; D is perhaps TRBD1 or TRBD2 (5 bases each). The V and J ends lost 7 bases and 3 bases respectively, with 22 bases between them. Germline CDR1 MNHEY, CDR2 SMNVEV (reference sequence). CDR3 length: 18 residues.

This clonotype was recorded at least ten times. This chain uses TRBV7-2 with TRBJ2-1; TRBD2 agrees at 7 bases. From germline, CDR1 is SGHTA and CDR2 FQGNSA. The V segment lost 5 bases and the J segment 6 bases; nucleotides outside the gene matches: 10. CDR3 length: 15 residues. CDR3: CASSRERDAFNEQFF. The CDR3 bases are TGTGCCAGCAGCCGTGAGCGGGACGCGTTCAATGAGCAGTTCTTC.

This chain uses TRBV10-3 with TRBJ2-7; a possible D gene is TRBD1 (6 bases). This CDR3 is 14 amino acids long. The germline V gene has CDR1 ENHRY and CDR2 SYGVKD. The germline V and J ends were trimmed by 3 bases and 1 base, with 10 bases remaining between them. The CDR3 DNA follows: TGTGCCATCAGTGATCACAGGGTATCCTACGAGCAGTACTTC. Its translation is CAISDHRVSYEQYF.

This chain joins TRBV3-1 and TRBJ2-2; no clear D gene. This CDR3 comprises 12 residues. V dropped 1 base and J dropped 9 bases, with 6 bases sitting between them. In germline, CDR1 is LGHDT, CDR2 YNNKEL (reference sequence). CDR3 nucleotide sequence: TGTGCCAGCAGCCAAGTGGAGAGGGAGCTGTTTTTT. Amino acid sequence: CASSQVERELFF.

Concerning this clonotype: A clone one base away is much larger, so this may be a read error. The rearrangement links TRBV12-3 or TRBV12-4 to TRBJ2-7; 7 bases fit TRBD2. This CDR3 has 18 residues. The junction had 18 bases not matched to a gene; V was cut back by 5 bases and J by 2 bases. CDR3 nucleotide sequence: TGTGCCAGCAGTGCACCGACTCCTGAGGCGGGAGACCCCTACGAGCAGTACTTC. Protein: CASSAPTPEAGDPYEQYF.

This clonotype was observed a few times. The V call is TRBV20-1, the J call TRBJ2-5; D is perhaps TRBD1 (6 bases). The CDR3 is 14 amino acids. Germline V gene sequence: CDR1 DFQATT, CDR2 SNEGSKA (reference sequence). V shed 3 bases and J shed 4 bases, with 15 bases lying between them. The CDR3 bases are TGCAGTGCTAGCATGGTACAGGGAAGAGAGACCCAGTACTTC. Amino acids: CSASMVQGRETQYF.

This clonotype occurred many times. This chain uses TRBV27 with TRBJ2-5; a weak D match, TRBD2 (5 bases). Germline CDR1 MNHEY, CDR2 SMNVEV (reference sequence). CDR3 length: 15 residues. Trimming stripped 3 bases from V and 7 bases from J, with 18 bases between. CDR3 DNA: TGTGCCAGCAGTTTTGGCCAAGAGTTTGGAGGGACCCAGTACTTC. This encodes CASSFGQEFGGTQYF.

Only a few counts were recorded for this clonotype. The gene calls are TRBV24-1 and TRBJ2-2; 9 bases are a match to TRBD1. The trim removed 4 bases at V and 7 bases at J, leaving 3 bases unmatched. From germline, CDR1 is KGHDR and CDR2 SFDVKD. The CDR3 length is 14 residues. The CDR3 DNA reads as TGTGCCACCAGTGACCGGACAGGGGTCGGGGAGCTGTTTTTT. Translating gives CATSDRTGVGELFF.

This clonotype has ten or more counts. The chain employs TRBV28 and TRBJ1-1; D is perhaps TRBD1 (5 bases). The ends were cut back, 7 bases at V and 4 bases at J, with 19 bases in the middle. The CDR3 totals 15 residues. Germline V gene sequence: CDR1 MDHEN, CDR2 SYDVKM. CDR3 region: CASKGRDAGGTEAFF. In nucleotides, the CDR3 is TGTGCCAGCAAAGGCAGGGACGCCGGTGGCACTGAAGCTTTCTTT. Variable domain in full (rest from reference TRBV28 and TRBJ1-1): DVKVTQSSRYLVKRTGEKVFLECVQDMDHENMFWYRQDPGLGLRLIYFSYDVKMKEKGDIPEGYSVSREKKERFSLILESASTNQTSMYLCASKGRDAGGTEAFFGQGTRLTVV.

In its sample, this clonotype was seen a few times. V gene TRBV28 combines with J gene TRBJ2-1; 10 bases align to TRBD2. V shed 6 bases, J shed 4 bases, and the junction held 3 bases outside the gene matches. The CDR3 contains 14 residues. The germline V gene encodes CDR1 MDHEN and CDR2 SYDVKM. The CDR3 bases are TGTGCCAGCAGATCAGCGGGAGGGTACAATGAGCAGTTCTTC. It yields the protein CASRSAGGYNEQFF.

The rearrangement joins TRBV7-8 to TRBJ2-7, with 10 bases aligning to TRBD2. Germline-derived CDR1 and CDR2 are SGHVS and FQNEAQ. CDR3 length equals 17 residues. Trimming cost V 5 bases and J 1 base; bases outside gene matches: 11. In DNA form, the CDR3 reads TGTGCCAGCAGCCCAAATGGACTAGCGGCCATATCCTACGAGCAGTACTTC. Amino acid sequence: CASSPNGLAAISYEQYF. The full variable domain, with the rest looked up from reference TRBV7-8 and TRBJ2-7, is GAGVSQSPRYKVAKRGQDVALRCDPISGHVSLFWYQQALGQGPEFLTYFQNEAQLDKSGLPSDRFFAERPEGSVSTLKIQRTQQEDSAVYLCASSPNGLAAISYEQYFGPGTRLTVT.

A few counts support this clonotype. The chain employs TRBV6-1 and TRBJ2-1; 10 bases line up with TRBD2. The germline V gene encodes CDR1 MNHNS and CDR2 SASEGT. J was trimmed by 4 bases and V by 5 bases; bases with no gene match: 8. CDR3 length: 16 residues. CDR3 nucleotide sequence: TGTGCCAGCAGTCTCCTCCGGACTAGCGGTTACAATGAGCAGTTCTTC. Protein product: CASSLLRTSGYNEQFF.

This clonotype was seen ten or more times. One end of the junction does not line up with germline, which may come from a read error. The chain couples TRBV7-2 to TRBJ1-5, with D uncertain. Germline loops: CDR1 SGHTA, CDR2 FQGNSA. The CDR3 has 14 residues. CDR3 amino acids: CASSLGAGNQPQHF. The CDR3 bases are TGCGCCAGCAGCTTGGGAGCGGGCAATCAGCCCCAGCATTTT.

At least ten counts were recorded for this clonotype. The V and J genes are TRBV7-2 and TRBJ1-1; D is uncertain. The germline V gene has CDR1 SGHTA and CDR2 FQGNSA. With 3 bases removed from V and 3 bases from J, the gap between germline ends came to 17 bases. This CDR3 is 16 amino acids long. The DNA for the CDR3 is TGTGCCAGCAGCTTGACGGTCTCCCTAGGGTACACTGAAGCTTTCTTT. Its protein is CASSLTVSLGYTEAFF.

This clonotype appeared a few times. This rearrangement joins TRBV29-1 to TRBJ2-1, with TRBD2 matching 10 bases. There are 15 residues in the CDR3. Germline CDR1 and CDR2: SQVTM and ANQGSEA. V trimming: 2 bases; J trimming: 8 bases; junction bases outside the gene matches: 9. The CDR3 sequence: CSVEIGLAVLYEQFF. Written as DNA, the CDR3 is TGCAGCGTTGAAATAGGACTAGCGGTGTTATATGAGCAGTTCTTC.

The chain carries TRBV30 and TRBJ1-1, with D unresolved. CDR1 is GTSNPN, CDR2 SVGIG, per germline (reference sequence). Trimming pared 2 bases from V and 4 bases from J, leaving 11 bases between. The CDR3 covers 13 residues. The CDR3 nucleotides read TGTGCCTGGAGTTCTTGGGAGGGCACTGAAGCTTTCTTT. It is translated as CAWSSWEGTEAFF.

In its sample, this clonotype was seen many times. The chain employs TRBV29-1 and TRBJ2-1; no clear D. CDR1 and CDR2 (germline): SQVTM, ANQGSEA. The CDR3 consists of 14 residues. The ends were cut back, 5 bases at V and 4 bases at J, with 15 bases in the middle. DNA of the CDR3: TGCAGCGTTTCCGTACTATCCTCATACAATGAGCAGTTCTTC. Protein: CSVSVLSSYNEQFF.

Here the CDR3 DNA reads TGTGCCAGCAGCGTGTGGGACAGGGAGGGTGAGCAGTTCTTC. It is translated as CASSVWDREGEQFF. The V and J genes are TRBV9 and TRBJ2-1, with 9 nucleotides matching TRBD1. CDR1 and CDR2 (germline): SGDLS, YYNGEE. There are 14 residues in the CDR3. J gave up 9 bases and V 2 bases, and 6 bases lay outside the gene matches.

This clonotype was counted many times. The chain has TRBV29-1 and TRBJ1-3; no clear D. Between the trimmed V and J ends, which lost 7 bases and 0 bases, there was a span of 13 bases. This CDR3 comprises 14 residues. Germline CDR1 reads SQVTM; CDR2 reads ANQGSEA. CDR3 loop: CSAADGFSGNTIYF. The CDR3 region has the DNA TGCAGCGCCGCGGACGGTTTCTCTGGAAACACCATATATTTT.

The chain couples TRBV14 to TRBJ2-5, with TRBD2 as a possible D gene (6 bases). This CDR3 has 16 residues. Trimming stripped 0 bases from V and 5 bases from J, with 16 bases between. Germline V gene lookup returns CDR1 SGHDN and CDR2 FVKESK. The DNA for the CDR3 is TGTGCCAGCAGCCAAGACCCGGGCGGAGGGGAGGAGACCCAGTACTTC. This sequence encodes CASSQDPGGGEETQYF.

This clonotype was found a few times. J is TRBJ2-5 and V is TRBV14, with TRBD1 matching over 10 bases. Germline CDR1 SGHDN, CDR2 FVKESK. The CDR3 is made up of 15 amino acids. V shed 5 bases and J 6 bases; nucleotides not matched to a gene: 9. The CDR3 DNA is TGTGCCAGCAGCTTCGACAGGGGGCTCGTACAGACCCAGTACTTC. It specifies CASSFDRGLVQTQYF.